What follows are 21 T cell receptor beta chains derived from one specimen sequenced in a study of blood T cell repertoires in COVID-19. Some clones are missing from TCRdb's copy, which holds only in-frame ones; the method was immunoSEQ multiplex PCR. The table has 110,000 or so clones, approximately 80% seen once. The sample comprised peripheral blood. The source of these receptors is a woman aged 40 to 50 with acute or convalescent COVID-19.

The rearrangement uses TRBV10-2 and TRBJ1-6; D remains unclear. With 6 bases removed from V and 9 bases from J, the gap between germline ends came to 12 bases. This CDR3 has 13 amino acids. Looked up from germline, CDR1 is WSHSY and CDR2 is SAAADI. The CDR3 DNA reads as TGCGCCAGCAGGAGGTCCCTGGGTTCACCCCTCCACTTT. This encodes CASRRSLGSPLHF.

The rearrangement uses TRBV6-6 and TRBJ1-2; the D gene is possibly TRBD1 (5 bases). The CDR3 length is 11 residues. From germline, CDR1 is MNHNY and CDR2 SVGAGI (reference sequence). Trimming shortened V by 8 bases and J by 6 bases, and 10 bases separated the two germline ends. The CDR3 loop reads CASHNRNGYTF. DNA of the CDR3: TGTGCCAGCCACAACAGGAATGGCTACACCTTC.

The chain employs TRBV6-5 and TRBJ2-6, with no clear D. Germline CDR1 and CDR2: MNHEY and SVGAGI. There are 13 residues in the CDR3. V lost 6 bases, J lost 1 base, and 4 bases lay in between. This CDR3 is CASSQSGANVLTF. The CDR3 DNA is TGTGCCAGCAGCCAGTCTGGGGCCAACGTCCTGACTTTC.

The sample holds a few counts of this clone. CDR3 region: CASSRQKRGGLFYNEQYF. The CDR3 DNA sequence: TGTGCCAGCAGCAGGCAGAAGCGGGGGGGCCTCTTTTACAACGAGCAGTACTTC. The chain uses TRBV21-1 and TRBJ2-7; the table's D call TRBD2 went unverified against the DNA. TRBV21-1 is tagged as a pseudogene. The CDR3 length is 18 residues.

About this clone: Germline and junction disagree at one end, which may indicate a read error. V is TRBV3-1 (or the pseudogene TRBV3-2) and J is TRBJ1-2; D might be TRBD1 (6 bases). CDR1 and CDR2 from the germline V gene are LGHDT and YNNKEL (reference sequence). CDR3 length equals 15 residues. The CDR3 coding sequence is TGTGCCAGCAGCCAAGAATCGTCAGGGGATTATGGTTACACCTTC. Encoded protein: CASSQESSGDYGYTF.

V gene TRBV3-1 (or the pseudogene TRBV3-2) combines with J gene TRBJ2-7; D might be TRBD1 (6 bases). This CDR3 spans 15 amino acids. Germline CDR1 LGHDT, CDR2 YNNKEL (reference sequence). The germline V and J ends were trimmed by 4 bases and 0 bases, with 13 bases remaining between them. DNA for the CDR3: TGTGCCAGCAGCCCTCCGGACAGAAGCTCCTACGAGCAGTACTTC. This codes for CASSPPDRSSYEQYF.

The chain employs TRBV21-1 and TRBJ2-4; TRBD2, as called in the table, went unchecked against the DNA. TRBV21-1 is a pseudogene locus. The CDR3 extends over 16 amino acids. CDR3 residues: CASSKEGRVSKNIQYF. In nucleotides, the CDR3 is TGTGCCAGCAGCAAAGAGGGGAGGGTGAGCAAAAACATTCAGTACTTC.

V gene TRBV19 combines with J gene TRBJ1-2, with 8 bases aligning to TRBD1. This CDR3 is 13 amino acids long. In germline, CDR1 is LNHDA, CDR2 SQIVND (reference sequence). Losses at the gene ends were 8 bases for V and 7 bases for J; bases not matched to a gene: 9. CDR3 residues: CASFRDRLGGYTF. The CDR3 nucleotides are TGTGCCAGTTTTCGGGACAGGTTGGGTGGCTACACCTTC.

This chain joins TRBV10-1 and TRBJ1-6; possible D gene TRBD1, 5 bases. The CDR3 extends over 13 amino acids. Germline CDR1 and CDR2: WNHNN and SYGVQD (reference sequence). V lost 4 bases and J lost 8, with 9 bases in between. CDR3 sequence (DNA): TGCGCCAGCAGTGCCAGGGAAGATTCACCCCTCCACTTT. Its translation is CASSAREDSPLHF.

This chain links TRBV25-1 with TRBJ1-1; TRBD1 might be the D (6 bases). V was cut by 5 bases and J by 5 bases, with 21 bases left in between. The CDR3 length is 16 residues. Looked up from germline, CDR1 is MGHDK and CDR2 is SYGVNS. The CDR3 DNA sequence: TGTGCCAGCAGTAAAGGGGGGGCGCAAGCGAGGACTGAAGCTTTCTTT. Encoded protein: CASSKGGAQARTEAFF.

The CDR3 here is CASSYRPGQGDEKLFF. The CDR3 DNA sequence: TGCGCCAGCAGCTACCGACCGGGACAGGGTGATGAAAAACTGTTTTTT. This chain links TRBV5-1 with TRBJ1-4, with TRBD1 matching 9 bases. After removal of 3 bases from V and 6 bases from J, the junction contained 9 bases not matched to a gene. The CDR3 runs 16 residues. From germline, CDR1 is SGHRS and CDR2 YFSETQ.

This clone was observed once. V and J are TRBV5-1 and TRBJ1-3; possible D gene TRBD1, 5 bases. The germline gives CDR1 SGHRS, CDR2 YFSETQ. V was trimmed by 4 bases and J by 0 bases, leaving 17 bases between them. This CDR3 contains 17 residues. Here the CDR3 DNA reads TGCGCCAGCAGCACCGAATCCACAGGTGTCTCTGGAAACACCATATATTTT. Protein: CASSTESTGVSGNTIYF.

V usage is TRBV5-4 and J usage is TRBJ1-2, with 7 bases that match TRBD1. Germline CDR1 SGHNT, CDR2 YYREEE (reference sequence). The CDR3 totals 15 residues. The trim removed 4 bases at V and 5 bases at J, leaving 11 bases unmatched. CDR3 protein: CASSPILGTEYGYTF. The CDR3 DNA reads as TGTGCCAGCAGCCCCATTCTAGGGACAGAGTATGGCTACACCTTC.

J is TRBJ1-3 and V is TRBV30; possibly TRBD1 for D (5 bases). V was clipped by 0 bases and J by 0 bases, with 9 bases between them. The V gene's germline CDR1 is GTSNPN and CDR2 SVGIG (reference sequence). The CDR3 spans 15 residues. Here the CDR3 DNA reads TGTGCCTGGAGTGTATCAGGGCGCTCTGGAAACACCATATATTTT. Its protein is CAWSVSGRSGNTIYF.

The chain has TRBV27 and TRBJ1-1, with D possibly matching TRBD1 (5 bases). The CDR3 has 16 amino acids. Germline V CDR1 and CDR2: MNHEY, SMNVEV (reference sequence). V shed 4 bases and J shed 1 base, with 16 bases lying between them. The CDR3 spells CASSSLPGGGNTEAFF. CDR3 sequence (DNA): TGTGCCAGCAGTTCCCTACCTGGGGGGGGGAACACTGAAGCTTTCTTT.

The chain links TRBV6-5 to TRBJ1-1; D is unclear. The germline V gene has CDR1 MNHEY and CDR2 SVGAGI. V was pared by 7 bases and J by 6 bases, with 21 bases between. The CDR3 loop spans 15 amino acids. The CDR3 DNA reads as TGTGCCAGCACCACTAGCAGTCTAATTATCGCTGAAGCTTTCTTT. Its translation: CASTTSSLIIAEAFF.

The V call is TRBV6-1, the J call TRBJ1-1; 8 nucleotides agree with TRBD1. CDR1 is MNHNS and CDR2 is SASEGT in the germline V gene. Germline trimming cut 3 bases from V and 5 bases from J; bases unmatched to any gene: 11. The CDR3 extends over 16 amino acids. The CDR3 DNA follows: TGTGCCAGCAGTGACGGTACCAGGGGGCGCGAGACTGAAGCTTTCTTT. Its translation is CASSDGTRGRETEAFF.

The chain carries TRBV25-1 and TRBJ1-2; 7 bases agree with TRBD1. Germline V gene sequence: CDR1 MGHDK, CDR2 SYGVNS. The junction had 7 bases not matched to a gene; V was cut back by 5 bases and J by 4 bases. The CDR3 is 14 residues long. CDR3 loop: CASSLQGSSYGYTF. CDR3 nucleotide sequence: TGTGCCAGCAGTTTACAGGGGTCGTCCTATGGCTACACCTTC.

This clone has just one count. This rearrangement joins TRBV18 to TRBJ2-7, with 9 bases identical to TRBD1. The CDR3 covers 14 residues. CDR1 KGHSH and CDR2 LQKENI come from the germline V gene. V lost 5 bases, J lost 2 bases, and 4 bases stayed unmatched. CDR3 in amino acids: CASSLDRGPYEQYF. As DNA, the CDR3 is TGTGCCAGCTCATTGGACAGGGGCCCCTACGAGCAGTACTTC.

The CDR3 DNA reads as TGCGCCAGTAGACCCCAGCGGGGATCCTACGAGCAGTACTTC. Its translation is CASRPQRGSYEQYF. V gene TRBV23-1 combines with J gene TRBJ2-7, with 7 bases fitting TRBD2. TRBV23-1 qualifies as an ORF whose function is uncertain. V lost 9 bases and J lost 1; bases outside the gene matches: 9. CDR3 length: 14 amino acids.

This clone is a singleton in its sample. The rearrangement uses TRBV2 and TRBJ2-7; D gene uncertain. Germline V gives CDR1 SNHLY, CDR2 FYNNEI. V shed 10 bases and J shed 0 bases, with 13 bases lying between them. This CDR3 contains 13 residues. The CDR3 DNA sequence: TGTGCCACCAATAGTGGAGACTCCTACGAGCAGTACTTC. Its translation: CATNSGDSYEQYF.